Included here is one T cell receptor (beta chain) sequence, with context. This sample was taken from a study of shared clonotypes between healthy human individuals. CDR1 is MGHRA and CDR2 is YSYEKL in the germline V gene. This CDR3 spans 16 amino acids. Trimming cost V 4 bases and J 0 bases, with 13 bases left between them. The table came from immunoSEQ multiplex PCR; TCRdb's copy has only in-frame clones and leaves some out. The sample lists under 650,000 clones; 90% to 96% were seen once. The sequenced material came from naive CD4+ T cells sorted from blood. As to subset: CD45RA+ positively selected. The J gene is TRBJ2-1, the V gene TRBV4-1; a possible D gene is TRBD2 (6 bases). The clonotype was recovered from a woman between 25 and 40 years old in good health. The CDR3 loop reads CASSLGLPSSYNEQFF. CDR3 bases: TGCGCCAGCAGCCTCGGACTACCAAGCTCCTACAATGAGCAGTTCTTC.